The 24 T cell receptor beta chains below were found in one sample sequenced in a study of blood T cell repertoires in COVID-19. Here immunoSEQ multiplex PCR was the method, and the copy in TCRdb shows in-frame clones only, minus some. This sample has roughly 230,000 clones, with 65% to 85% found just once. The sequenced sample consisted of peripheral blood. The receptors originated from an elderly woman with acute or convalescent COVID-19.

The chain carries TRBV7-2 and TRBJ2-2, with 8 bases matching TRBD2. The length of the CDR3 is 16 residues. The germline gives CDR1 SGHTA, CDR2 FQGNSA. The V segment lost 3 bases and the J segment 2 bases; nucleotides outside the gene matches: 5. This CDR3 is CASSFGGGTNTGELFF. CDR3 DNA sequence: TGTGCCAGCAGCTTCGGCGGGGGGACTAACACCGGGGAGCTGTTTTTT.

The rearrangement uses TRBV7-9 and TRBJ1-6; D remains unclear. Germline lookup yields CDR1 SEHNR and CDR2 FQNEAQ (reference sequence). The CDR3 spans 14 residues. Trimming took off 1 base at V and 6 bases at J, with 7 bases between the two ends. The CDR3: CASSLDGANSPLHF. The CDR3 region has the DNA TGTGCCAGCAGCTTAGATGGAGCTAATTCACCCCTCCACTTT.

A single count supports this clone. The CDR3 spells CASSRGGGAGSRAFF. CDR3 nucleotides: TGTGCCAGCAGTCGTGGAGGGGGCGCGGGTTCAAGAGCTTTCTTT. The chain has TRBV6-5 and TRBJ1-1, with 7 nucleotides matching TRBD1. Germline CDR1 reads MNHEY; CDR2 reads SVGAGI. CDR3 length equals 15 residues. V gave up 5 bases and J gave up 10 bases; unmatched junction bases: 16.

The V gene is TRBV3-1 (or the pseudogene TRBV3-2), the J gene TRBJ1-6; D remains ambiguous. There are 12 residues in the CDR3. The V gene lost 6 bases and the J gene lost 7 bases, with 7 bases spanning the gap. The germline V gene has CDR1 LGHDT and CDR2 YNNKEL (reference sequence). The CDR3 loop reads CASSYRNSPLHF. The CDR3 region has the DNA TGTGCCAGCAGTTATCGGAATTCACCCCTCCACTTT.

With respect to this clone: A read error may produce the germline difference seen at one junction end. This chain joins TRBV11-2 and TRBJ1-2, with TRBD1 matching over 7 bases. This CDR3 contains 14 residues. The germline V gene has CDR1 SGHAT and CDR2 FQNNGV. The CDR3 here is CASSLRRGGDSTDF. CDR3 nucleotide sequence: TGTGCCAGCAGCTTAAGGCGCGGCGGGGACAGTACCGACTTC.

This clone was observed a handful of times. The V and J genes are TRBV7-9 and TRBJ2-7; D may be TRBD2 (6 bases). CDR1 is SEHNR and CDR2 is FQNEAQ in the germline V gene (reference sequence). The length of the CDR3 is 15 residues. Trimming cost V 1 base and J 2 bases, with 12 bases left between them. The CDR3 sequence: CASSLGQGGTYEQYF. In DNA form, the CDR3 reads TGTGCCAGCAGCTTAGGGCAGGGCGGGACCTACGAGCAGTACTTC.

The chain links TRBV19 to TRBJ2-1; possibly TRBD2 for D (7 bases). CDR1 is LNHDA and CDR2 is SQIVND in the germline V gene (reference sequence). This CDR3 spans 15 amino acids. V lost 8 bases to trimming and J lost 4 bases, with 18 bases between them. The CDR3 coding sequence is TGTGCCAGTGGCCGTGGGGGGGGCGGTTACAATGAGCAGTTCTTC. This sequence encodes CASGRGGGGYNEQFF.

The CDR3, as DNA: TGTGCCAGCAGCCCAAGGACGGGACAGGGCTATGGCTACACCTTC. It translates to CASSPRTGQGYGYTF. This rearrangement joins TRBV5-6 to TRBJ1-2, with TRBD1 matching over 9 bases. V shed 4 bases, J shed 4 bases, and the junction held 8 bases outside the gene matches. This CDR3 spans 15 amino acids. CDR1 SGHDT and CDR2 YYEEEE come from the germline V gene.

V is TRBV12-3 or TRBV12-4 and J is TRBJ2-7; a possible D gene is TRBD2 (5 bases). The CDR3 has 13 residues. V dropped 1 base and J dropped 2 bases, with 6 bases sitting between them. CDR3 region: CASSLGTPYEQYF. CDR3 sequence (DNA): TGTGCCAGCAGTTTAGGGACTCCCTACGAGCAGTACTTC.

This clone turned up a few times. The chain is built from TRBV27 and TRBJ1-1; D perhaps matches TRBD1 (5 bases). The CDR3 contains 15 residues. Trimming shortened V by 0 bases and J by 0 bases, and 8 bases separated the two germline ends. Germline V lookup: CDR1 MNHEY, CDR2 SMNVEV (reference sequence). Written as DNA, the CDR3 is TGTGCCAGCAGTTTATCCTCAGGGATGAACACTGAAGCTTTCTTT. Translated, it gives CASSLSSGMNTEAFF.

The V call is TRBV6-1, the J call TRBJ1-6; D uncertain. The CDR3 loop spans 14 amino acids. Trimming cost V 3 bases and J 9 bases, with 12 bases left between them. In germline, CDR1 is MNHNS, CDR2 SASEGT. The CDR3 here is CASSDPGVTSPLHF. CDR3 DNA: TGTGCCAGCAGTGACCCCGGGGTTACTTCACCCCTCCACTTT.

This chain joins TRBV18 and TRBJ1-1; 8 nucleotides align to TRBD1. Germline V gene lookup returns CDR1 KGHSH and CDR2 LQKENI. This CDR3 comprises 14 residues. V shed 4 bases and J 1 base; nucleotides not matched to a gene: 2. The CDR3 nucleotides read TGTGCCAGCTCACTCGACAGGGGGAACACTGAAGCTTTCTTT. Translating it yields CASSLDRGNTEAFF.

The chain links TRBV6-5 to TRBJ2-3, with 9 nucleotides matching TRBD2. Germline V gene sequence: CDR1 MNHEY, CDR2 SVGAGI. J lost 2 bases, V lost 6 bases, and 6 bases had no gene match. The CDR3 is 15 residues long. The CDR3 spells CASRKTSGYTDTQYF. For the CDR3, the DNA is TGTGCCAGCAGAAAGACTAGCGGATACACAGATACGCAGTATTTT.

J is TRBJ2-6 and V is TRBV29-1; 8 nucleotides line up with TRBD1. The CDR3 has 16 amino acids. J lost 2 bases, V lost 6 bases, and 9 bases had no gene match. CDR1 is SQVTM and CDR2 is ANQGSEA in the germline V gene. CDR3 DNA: TGCAGCGTGACGGACAGGGTCCGTACTGGGGCCAACGTCCTGACTTTC. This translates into CSVTDRVRTGANVLTF.

CDR3 loop: CASSATGAGNTIYF. CDR3 DNA: TGTGCCAGCTCAGCGACAGGGGCTGGAAACACCATATATTTT. The rearrangement joins TRBV18 to TRBJ1-3, with 8 bases identical to TRBD1. In germline, CDR1 is KGHSH, CDR2 LQKENI. V lost 5 bases, J lost 2 bases, and 2 bases stayed unmatched. The CDR3 sequence is 14 residues long.

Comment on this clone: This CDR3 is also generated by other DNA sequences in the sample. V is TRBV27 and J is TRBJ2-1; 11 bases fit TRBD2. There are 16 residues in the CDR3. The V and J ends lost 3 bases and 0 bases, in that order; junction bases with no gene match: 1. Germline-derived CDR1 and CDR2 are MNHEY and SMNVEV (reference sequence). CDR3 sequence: CASSFLAGGSYNEQFF. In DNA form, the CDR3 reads TGTGCCAGCAGTTTCCTAGCGGGAGGCTCCTACAATGAGCAGTTCTTC.

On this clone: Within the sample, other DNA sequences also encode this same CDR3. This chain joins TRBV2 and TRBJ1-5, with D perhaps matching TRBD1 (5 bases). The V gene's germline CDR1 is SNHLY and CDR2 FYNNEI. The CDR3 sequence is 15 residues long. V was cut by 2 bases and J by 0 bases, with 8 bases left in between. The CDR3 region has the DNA TGTGCCAGCAGTGAACAGGGCCTTAGCAATCAGCCCCAGCATTTT. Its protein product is CASSEQGLSNQPQHF.

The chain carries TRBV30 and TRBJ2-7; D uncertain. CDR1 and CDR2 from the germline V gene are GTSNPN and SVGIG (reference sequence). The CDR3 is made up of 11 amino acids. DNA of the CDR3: TGTGCGTCAAATGTTGCACAGGAGCAGTACTTC. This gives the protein CASNVAQEQYF.

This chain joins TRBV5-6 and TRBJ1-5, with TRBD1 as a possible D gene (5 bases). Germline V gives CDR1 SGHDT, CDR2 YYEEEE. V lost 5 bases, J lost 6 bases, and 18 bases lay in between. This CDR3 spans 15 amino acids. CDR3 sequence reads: CASSTQGVLGQPQHF. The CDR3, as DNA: TGTGCCAGCAGTACCCAGGGTGTCCTCGGTCAGCCCCAGCATTTT.

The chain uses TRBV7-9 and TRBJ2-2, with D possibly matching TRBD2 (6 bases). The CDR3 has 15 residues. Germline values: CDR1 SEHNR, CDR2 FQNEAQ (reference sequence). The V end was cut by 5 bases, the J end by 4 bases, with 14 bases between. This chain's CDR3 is CASSPTGGSTGELFF. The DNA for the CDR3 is TGTGCCAGCAGCCCCACAGGAGGGAGCACCGGGGAGCTGTTTTTT. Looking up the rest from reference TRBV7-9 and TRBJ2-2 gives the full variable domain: DTGVSQNPRHKITKRGQNVTFRCDPISEHNRLYWYRQTLGQGPEFLTYFQNEAQLEKSRLLSDRFSAERPKGSFSTLEIQRTEQGDSAMYLCASSPTGGSTGELFFGEGSRLTVL.

Here the CDR3 reads CASSSDRNVAPPMDQPQHF. The CDR3 coding sequence is TGTGCCAGCAGCTCCGACAGGAACGTAGCTCCCCCCATGGATCAGCCCCAGCATTTT. The rearrangement uses TRBV6-6 and TRBJ1-5, with TRBD1 as a possible D gene (6 bases). Germline V gives CDR1 MNHNY, CDR2 SVGAGI (reference sequence). Trimming shortened V by 6 bases and J by 5 bases, and 29 bases separated the two germline ends. The CDR3 contains 19 residues.

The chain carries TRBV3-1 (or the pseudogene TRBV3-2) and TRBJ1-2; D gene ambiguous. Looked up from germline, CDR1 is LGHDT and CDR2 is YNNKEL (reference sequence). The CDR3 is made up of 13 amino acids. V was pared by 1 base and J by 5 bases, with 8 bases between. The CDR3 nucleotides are TGTGCCAGCAGCCAAGCAGGCACGTATGGCTACACCTTC. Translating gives CASSQAGTYGYTF.

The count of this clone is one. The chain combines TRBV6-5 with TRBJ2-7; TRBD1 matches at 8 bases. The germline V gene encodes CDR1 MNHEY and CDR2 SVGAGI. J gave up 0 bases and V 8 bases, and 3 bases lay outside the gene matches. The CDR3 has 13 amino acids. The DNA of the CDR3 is TGTGCCAGCGGGACAGGAAACTCCTACGAGCAGTACTTC. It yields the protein CASGTGNSYEQYF.

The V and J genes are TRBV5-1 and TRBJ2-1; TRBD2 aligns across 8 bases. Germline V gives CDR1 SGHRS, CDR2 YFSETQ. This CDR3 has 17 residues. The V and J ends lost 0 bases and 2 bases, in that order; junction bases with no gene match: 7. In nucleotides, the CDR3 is TGCGCCAGCAGCTTGGCATTGACTAGCGTCACCTACAATGAGCAGTTCTTC. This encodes CASSLALTSVTYNEQFF. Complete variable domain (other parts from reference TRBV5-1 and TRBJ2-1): KAGVTQTPRYLIKTRGQQVTLSCSPISGHRSVSWYQQTPGQGLQFLFEYFSETQRNKGNFPGRFSGRQFSNSRSEMNVSTLELGDSALYLCASSLALTSVTYNEQFFGPGTRLTVL.